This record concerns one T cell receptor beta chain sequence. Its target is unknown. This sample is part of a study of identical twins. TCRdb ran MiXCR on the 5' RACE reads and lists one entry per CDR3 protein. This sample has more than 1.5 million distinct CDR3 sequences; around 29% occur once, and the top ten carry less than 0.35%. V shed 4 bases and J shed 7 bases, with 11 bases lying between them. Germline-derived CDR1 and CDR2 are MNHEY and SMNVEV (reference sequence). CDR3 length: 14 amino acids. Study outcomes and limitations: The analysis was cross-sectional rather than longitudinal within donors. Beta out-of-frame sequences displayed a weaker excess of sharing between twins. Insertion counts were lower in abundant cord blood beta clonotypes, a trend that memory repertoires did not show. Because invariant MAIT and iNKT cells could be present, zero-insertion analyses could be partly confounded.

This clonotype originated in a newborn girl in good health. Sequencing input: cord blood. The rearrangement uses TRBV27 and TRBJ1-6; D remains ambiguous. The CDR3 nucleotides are TGTGCCAGCAGTTCGCCTCGAGGGAATTCACCCCTCCACTTT. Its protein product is CASSSPRGNSPLHF.